This section outlines one TCR beta chain sequence together with its context. These data come from a study of identical twins. Via MiXCR, TCRdb re-called the 5' RACE reads, giving one row per CDR3 protein. The sample carries a few hundred thousand distinct CDR3 sequences, around 24% recorded once. With 3 bases removed from V and 2 bases from J, the gap between germline ends came to 12 bases. Germline CDR1 is SGHRS and CDR2 is YFSETQ. This CDR3 is built from 14 residues. This same sample was also taken into another study, of T cells expressing NK-cell markers.

This receptor was identified in a woman aged 18-30 years in good health. The sample taken for sequencing was CD4+ T cells sorted from blood. The chain links TRBV5-1 to TRBJ2-7, with D perhaps matching TRBD1 (6 bases). In nucleotides, the CDR3 is TGCGCCAGCAGCTCCCGGGACAAACCCTACGAGCAGTACTTC. Amino acids: CASSSRDKPYEQYF.